Below, 27 T cell receptor beta chains from the same sample are listed, as sequenced in a study of T cell responses to AZD1222 COVID-19 vaccine. Produced via immunoSEQ multiplex PCR; TCRdb's table is partial and in-frame only. Of 100,000 to 120,000 clones detected, roughly 80% appear once; the ten largest clones hold 4% to 6%. This specimen consisted of peripheral blood, obtained on day 0 of AZD1222 vaccination. All receptors derive from an adult in good health.

V and J are TRBV5-1 and TRBJ2-7; either TRBD1 or TRBD2 may fit D (5 bases each). CDR1 is SGHRS and CDR2 is YFSETQ in the germline V gene. The CDR3 has 14 amino acids. V lost 4 bases and J lost 5, with 16 bases in between. CDR3 residues: CASSEGSWGHEQYF. The CDR3 DNA sequence: TGCGCCAGCAGCGAGGGCTCCTGGGGACACGAGCAGTACTTC.

As concerns this clone: Its ends do not fully match the called genes, so a read error is possible. V is TRBV7-9 and J is TRBJ2-7; tentatively, D is TRBD1 (6 bases). The CDR3 covers 10 residues. CDR1 and CDR2 from the germline V gene are SEHNR and FQNEAQ (reference sequence). As DNA, the CDR3 is TGTCCCAGGGACACCTACGAGCAGTACTTC. Amino acid sequence: CPRDTYEQYF.

V gene TRBV19 combines with J gene TRBJ1-2, with D unresolved. Germline CDR1 reads LNHDA; CDR2 reads SQIVND (reference sequence). The length of the CDR3 is 13 residues. Trimming removed 5 bases from V and 2 bases from J, with 9 bases in between. This CDR3 reads CASSDGVNYGYTF. Here the CDR3 DNA reads TGTGCCAGTAGTGACGGGGTGAACTATGGCTACACCTTC.

This sequence joins TRBV18 and TRBJ1-4; D gene unclear. The germline V gene encodes CDR1 KGHSH and CDR2 LQKENI. The CDR3 extends over 16 amino acids. Trimming shortened V by 2 bases and J by 4 bases, and 14 bases separated the two germline ends. DNA for the CDR3: TGTGCCAGCTCACCAGGGGTGGCACGGGGTAATGAAAAACTGTTTTTT. This codes for CASSPGVARGNEKLFF.

The chain combines TRBV4-2 with TRBJ1-2; 8 nucleotides agree with TRBD1. V shed 0 bases, J shed 2 bases, and the junction held 2 bases outside the gene matches. Germline values: CDR1 LGHNA, CDR2 YNFKEQ. This CDR3 has 15 amino acids. CDR3 nucleotide sequence: TGTGCCAGCAGCCAAGAGGGACAGGACAACTATGGCTACACCTTC. It yields the protein CASSQEGQDNYGYTF.

The chain links TRBV7-2 to TRBJ1-4; D remains ambiguous. Germline V CDR1 and CDR2: SGHTA, FQGNSA. With 0 bases removed from V and 11 bases from J, the gap between germline ends came to 19 bases. The CDR3 is 16 amino acids. CDR3 region: CASSLAPAGTMGKLFF. Written as DNA, the CDR3 is TGTGCCAGCAGCTTAGCCCCAGCAGGAACGATGGGGAAACTGTTTTTT.

The J gene is TRBJ1-2, the V gene TRBV5-6; TRBD1 aligns across 10 bases. The germline CDR1 and CDR2 sequences are SGHDT and YYEEEE. Trimming cost V 4 bases and J 4 bases; bases outside gene matches: 7. This CDR3 spans 15 amino acids. The CDR3 DNA reads TGTGCCAGCAGCGCGACAGGGGGCGAGGTCTATGGCTACACCTTC. It translates to CASSATGGEVYGYTF.

V and J are TRBV5-5 and TRBJ2-2; D assignment may be TRBD1 or TRBD2 (5 bases each). The CDR3 runs to 15 residues. V lost 0 bases and J 4 bases, leaving 10 bases between the germline ends. Germline values: CDR1 SGHKS, CDR2 YYEKEE (reference sequence). DNA of the CDR3: TGTGCCAGCAGCTTGGGGGGGACCCTCACCGGGGAGCTGTTTTTT. It yields the protein CASSLGGTLTGELFF.

The rearrangement joins TRBV10-3 to TRBJ1-2; D is ambiguous. Germline CDR1 is ENHRY and CDR2 is SYGVKD. V gave up 6 bases and J gave up 8 bases, with 16 bases separating them. CDR3 length equals 13 residues. CDR3 amino acids: CAISGRGEEGYTF. CDR3 bases: TGTGCCATCAGCGGACGGGGAGAAGAGGGCTACACCTTC.

A remark on this clone: The same CDR3 can be traced to other DNA sequences in this sample. The chain couples TRBV5-1 to TRBJ1-4; 10 bases fit TRBD1. The CDR3 is 14 residues long. Germline CDR1 is SGHRS and CDR2 is YFSETQ. J was trimmed by 5 bases and V by 4 bases; bases with no gene match: 2. The CDR3: CASSRTGGNEKLFF. In DNA form, the CDR3 reads TGCGCCAGCAGCAGGACAGGGGGAAATGAAAAACTGTTTTTT.

The V gene is TRBV5-6, the J gene TRBJ2-1; 8 bases align to TRBD1. This CDR3 spans 11 amino acids. Per germline, CDR1 SGHDT and CDR2 YYEEEE. V lost 5 bases, J lost 14 bases, and 6 bases stayed unmatched. CDR3 loop: CASSYRGEKFF. The CDR3 DNA reads as TGTGCCAGCAGTTACAGGGGGGAGAAGTTCTTC. Variable domain in full (rest from reference TRBV5-6 and TRBJ2-1): DAGVTQSPTHLIKTRGQQVTLRCSPKSGHDTVSWYQQALGQGPQFIFQYYEEEERQRGNFPDRFSGHQFPNYSSELNVNALLLGDSALYLCASSYRGEKFFGPGTRLTVL.

This chain connects TRBV19 to TRBJ2-3, with TRBD2 matching 8 bases. The J segment lost 6 bases and the V segment lost 3 bases, leaving 5 bases of the junction unmatched. Germline CDR1 LNHDA, CDR2 SQIVND (reference sequence). The CDR3 is made up of 14 amino acids. Here the CDR3 DNA reads TGTGCCAGTAGTATCCCCGGGGGGGTGGATACGCAGTATTTT. Translating gives CASSIPGGVDTQYF.

The genes are TRBV3-1 (or the pseudogene TRBV3-2) and TRBJ1-1, with a weak D call TRBD1 (5 bases). Trimming took off 4 bases at V and 4 bases at J, with 19 bases between the two ends. The CDR3 loop spans 16 amino acids. Germline V lookup: CDR1 LGHDT, CDR2 YNNKEL (reference sequence). The CDR3 DNA is TGTGCCAGCAGCCGCAGGGACCCCTTAGGGGTCACTGAAGCTTTCTTT. It translates to CASSRRDPLGVTEAFF.

The V and J genes are TRBV18 and TRBJ1-2; 7 bases align to TRBD1. V lost 1 base to trimming and J lost 6 bases; unmatched junction nucleotides: 11. Germline assignment: CDR1 KGHSH and CDR2 LQKENI. CDR3 length equals 16 residues. CDR3 loop: CASSPLGQLGGHGYTF. DNA of the CDR3: TGTGCCAGCTCACCACTGGGACAGCTGGGTGGGCATGGCTACACCTTC.

The gene calls are TRBV7-5 and TRBJ1-2; TRBD1, as called in the table, went unchecked against the DNA. TRBV7-5 is shown as a pseudogene. The CDR3 sequence is 16 residues long. The CDR3, as DNA: TGTGTCAGAAGCCCCCCCCGAGGGGGAAGTGGCGATGGCTACACCTTC. Translating gives CVRSPPRGGSGDGYTF.

The chain joins TRBV5-4 to TRBJ1-2, with a weak D call TRBD1 (5 bases). Trimming pared 1 base from V and 7 bases from J, leaving 11 bases between. This CDR3 comprises 13 residues. Germline V gives CDR1 SGHNT, CDR2 YYREEE (reference sequence). CDR3 protein: CASSLPPGFGYTF. CDR3 in DNA: TGTGCCAGCAGCTTGCCACCAGGGTTTGGCTACACCTTC.

The J gene is TRBJ1-1, the V gene TRBV6-1, with unresolved D. In germline, CDR1 is MNHNS, CDR2 SASEGT. V shed 2 bases and J shed 3 bases, with 13 bases lying between them. CDR3 length: 15 amino acids. CDR3 sequence reads: CASSEYSSRHTEAFF. In nucleotides, the CDR3 is TGTGCCAGCAGTGAATATTCGTCCAGGCACACTGAAGCTTTCTTT.

This rearrangement joins TRBV12-3 or TRBV12-4 to TRBJ1-2, with D perhaps TRBD1 (5 bases). Trimming left V 3 bases short and J 8 bases short, with 13 bases between. There are 13 residues in the CDR3. The CDR3 spells CASSFQGWSGYTF. DNA of the CDR3: TGTGCCAGCAGTTTTCAGGGTTGGAGCGGCTACACCTTC.

V usage is TRBV18 and J usage is TRBJ2-2; D is undetermined. V lost 8 bases to trimming and J lost 4 bases, with 23 bases between them. The length of the CDR3 is 17 residues. Germline V gene sequence: CDR1 KGHSH, CDR2 LQKENI. This chain's CDR3 is CASRPSKGSRSTGELFF. The CDR3 DNA reads TGTGCCAGCCGCCCCTCGAAGGGTAGCCGTTCCACCGGGGAGCTGTTTTTT.

This chain joins TRBV5-4 and TRBJ1-1, with 7 positions matching TRBD1. This CDR3 has 15 amino acids. V lost 4 bases, J lost 1 base, and 7 bases stayed unmatched. Germline loops: CDR1 SGHNT, CDR2 YYREEE (reference sequence). CDR3 DNA sequence: TGTGCCAGCAGCGCAGGGGGTTTAGGGAACACTGAAGCTTTCTTT. Protein sequence: CASSAGGLGNTEAFF.

J is TRBJ1-1 and V is TRBV27, with D perhaps TRBD1 (6 bases). CDR3 size: 13 residues. Looked up from germline, CDR1 is MNHEY and CDR2 is SMNVEV (reference sequence). The germline V and J ends were trimmed by 2 bases and 6 bases, with 10 bases remaining between them. CDR3 in DNA: TGTGCCAGCAGTTTAATCAGGGGTTCTGAAGCTTTCTTT. Its translation is CASSLIRGSEAFF.

This clone occurred once. The chain carries TRBV5-4 and TRBJ1-2, with 9 bases that match TRBD1. J lost 8 bases, V lost 0 bases, and 8 bases had no gene match. The V gene's germline CDR1 is SGHNT and CDR2 YYREEE (reference sequence). This CDR3 is built from 15 residues. The DNA for the CDR3 is TGTGCCAGCAGCTTGGCCCAGGGACAGGGCTCCGGCTACACCTTC. It translates to CASSLAQGQGSGYTF.

This clone was counted a few times. The V gene is TRBV5-1, the J gene TRBJ2-3; D is unclear. Trimming shortened V by 0 bases and J by 2 bases, and 7 bases separated the two germline ends. Germline CDR1 is SGHRS and CDR2 is YFSETQ. The length of the CDR3 is 14 residues. In DNA, the CDR3 is TGCGCCAGCAGCTTGGCGGCAGTCACAGATACGCAGTATTTT. It encodes CASSLAAVTDTQYF. Drawing the rest from reference TRBV5-1 and TRBJ2-3, the complete variable domain is KAGVTQTPRYLIKTRGQQVTLSCSPISGHRSVSWYQQTPGQGLQFLFEYFSETQRNKGNFPGRFSGRQFSNSRSEMNVSTLELGDSALYLCASSLAAVTDTQYFGPGTRLTVL.

CDR3: CASSQSTGQGASEQYF. The CDR3 coding sequence is TGTGCCAGCAGCCAAAGTACGGGACAGGGGGCATCCGAGCAGTACTTC. The V gene is TRBV4-2, the J gene TRBJ2-7, with 12 bases matching TRBD1. After removal of 2 bases from V and 6 bases from J, the junction contained 8 bases not matched to a gene. Germline V gene data show CDR1 as LGHNA and CDR2 as YNFKEQ. This CDR3 is 16 amino acids long.

The chain uses TRBV7-8 and TRBJ2-1; 8 nucleotides align to TRBD1. V was pared by 5 bases and J by 6 bases, with 6 bases of the junction left unmatched. Germline values: CDR1 SGHVS, CDR2 FQNEAQ. The CDR3 loop spans 14 amino acids. The CDR3 here is CASSLHGQGNEQFF. The DNA for the CDR3 is TGTGCCAGCAGCCTCCATGGACAGGGCAATGAGCAGTTCTTC.

The chain is built from TRBV4-1 and TRBJ1-2; maybe TRBD1 (5 bases). The CDR3 length is 15 residues. Trimming took 1 base from V and 6 from J, leaving 15 bases between them. Germline values: CDR1 MGHRA, CDR2 YSYEKL. DNA of the CDR3: TGCGCCAGCAGCCAAGTGGCGCAGGGAGGGAATGGCTACACCTTC. Protein: CASSQVAQGGNGYTF.

This sequence joins TRBV5-4 and TRBJ1-1; D unresolved. From germline, CDR1 is SGHNT and CDR2 YYREEE (reference sequence). The CDR3 runs 15 residues. V was trimmed by 3 bases and J by 0 bases, leaving 12 bases between them. CDR3 in amino acids: CASSSLAVVNTEAFF. DNA for the CDR3: TGTGCCAGCAGCTCGCTCGCGGTGGTGAACACTGAAGCTTTCTTT.